This entry concerns a single T cell receptor (beta chain). Original methodology: Amplification from reference gene primers served as the basis for estimated nucleated cell counts. Clones were read by immunoSEQ multiplex PCR, and TCRdb kept only the in-frame ones, dropping some. V and J calls and clone size are those listed in that table; D and trimming were worked out from the DNA. The profile shows about 220,000 clones, roughly 80% of them singletons. Germline-derived CDR1 and CDR2 are SQVTM and ANQGSEA. The CDR3 runs to 13 residues. Germline trimming cut 7 bases from V and 4 bases from J; bases unmatched to any gene: 6. In Seattle, patients joined the study during active infection and were tracked longitudinally. This entry is derived from a study of blood T cell repertoires in COVID-19. On the study more broadly: The samples span acute and convalescent COVID-19 from the United States, Italy and Spain. Sample material is recorded as cDNA or gDNA derived from T cells, B-cell-depleted T cells, or PBMCs.

J is TRBJ1-4 and V is TRBV29-1; 7 nucleotides line up with TRBD1. The TCR originated in a woman aged 80 or older with COVID-19, enrolled during active disease. The sample taken for sequencing was peripheral blood. As DNA, the CDR3 is TGCAGCGGGACCCAGGGGGGTAATGAAAAACTGTTTTTT. Amino acids: CSGTQGGNEKLFF.